This TCR beta chain was obtained from a study of shared clonotypes between healthy human individuals. Overall study context: For every donor, three CD4 naive, three CD4 memory, two CD8 naive and one CD8 memory plates were used.

Study-wide findings and caveats: Between four donors, naive CD4 clonotypes were shared at a level of about 5.3%.

Original processing methods: ImmunoSEQ output held junction-only sequences without quality scores, so filtering differed. Repertoires were generated with immunoSEQ multiplex PCR, while TCRdb's copy carries only in-frame clones and drops some. V, J and clone size are taken as reported in that table, and D and trimming were inferred from the DNA itself. Of around 700,000 clones in the sample, just over 90% are singletons; the top ten hold roughly 22%. CD45RO-negative, CCR7-selected cells formed the naive CD8 fraction, which excluded terminally differentiated effector memory CD45RA+ cells. Notes on this clone: The antigen is not known.

Deletions cut 4 bases from V and 3 bases from J, with 13 bases between. This CDR3 comprises 14 residues. Germline lookup yields CDR1 SGHVS and CDR2 FNYEAQ. The specimen was naive CD8+ T cells sorted from blood. The clonotype originates from a man between 25 and 39 years old in good health. The chain employs TRBV7-6 and TRBJ2-7; possibly TRBD1 or TRBD2 for D (5 bases each). The CDR3 nucleotides are TGTGCCAGCAGCTCCTCCGGGACCTTCTACGAGCAGTACTTC. It is translated as CASSSSGTFYEQYF.